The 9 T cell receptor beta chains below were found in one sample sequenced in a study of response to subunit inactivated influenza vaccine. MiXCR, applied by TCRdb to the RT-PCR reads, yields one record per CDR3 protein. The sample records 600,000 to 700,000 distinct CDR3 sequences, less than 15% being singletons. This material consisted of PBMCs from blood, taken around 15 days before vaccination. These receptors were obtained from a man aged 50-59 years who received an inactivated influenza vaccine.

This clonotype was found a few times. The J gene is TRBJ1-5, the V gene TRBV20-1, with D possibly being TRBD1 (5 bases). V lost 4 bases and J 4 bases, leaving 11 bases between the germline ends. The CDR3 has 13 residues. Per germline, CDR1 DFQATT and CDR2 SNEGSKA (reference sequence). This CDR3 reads CSANQGFNQPQHF. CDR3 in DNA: TGCAGTGCTAATCAGGGATTTAATCAGCCCCAGCATTTT.

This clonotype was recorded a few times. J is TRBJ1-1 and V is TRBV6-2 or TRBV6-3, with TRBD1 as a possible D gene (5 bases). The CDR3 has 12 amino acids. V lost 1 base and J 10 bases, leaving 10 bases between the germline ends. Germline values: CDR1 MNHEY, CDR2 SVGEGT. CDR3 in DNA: TGTGCCAGCAGTTACTTCCCAGGGCTAGCTTTCTTT. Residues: CASSYFPGLAFF.

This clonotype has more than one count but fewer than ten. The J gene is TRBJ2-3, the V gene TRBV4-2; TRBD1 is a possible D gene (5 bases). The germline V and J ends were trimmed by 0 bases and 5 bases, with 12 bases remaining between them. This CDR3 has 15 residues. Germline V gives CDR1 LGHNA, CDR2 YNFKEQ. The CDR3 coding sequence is TGTGCCAGCAGCCAAGATTTGGGGCCTGGAGATACGCAGTATTTT. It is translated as CASSQDLGPGDTQYF.

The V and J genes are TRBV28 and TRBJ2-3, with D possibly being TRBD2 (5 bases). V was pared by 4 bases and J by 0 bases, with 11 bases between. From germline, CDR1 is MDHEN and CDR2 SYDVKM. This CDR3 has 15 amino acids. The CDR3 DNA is TGTGCCAGCAGTTCGGCTAGCCTTAGCACAGATACGCAGTATTTT. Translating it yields CASSSASLSTDTQYF. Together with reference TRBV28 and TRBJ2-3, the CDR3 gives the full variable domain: DVKVTQSSRYLVKRTGEKVFLECVQDMDHENMFWYRQDPGLGLRLIYFSYDVKMKEKGDIPEGYSVSREKKERFSLILESASTNQTSMYLCASSSASLSTDTQYFGPGTRLTVL.

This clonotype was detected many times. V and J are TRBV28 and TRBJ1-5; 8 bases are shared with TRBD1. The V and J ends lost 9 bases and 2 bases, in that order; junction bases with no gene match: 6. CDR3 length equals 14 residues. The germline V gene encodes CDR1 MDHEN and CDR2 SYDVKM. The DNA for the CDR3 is TGTGCCAGTTTCGGGACAGGAGGCAATCAGCCCCAGCATTTT. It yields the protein CASFGTGGNQPQHF.

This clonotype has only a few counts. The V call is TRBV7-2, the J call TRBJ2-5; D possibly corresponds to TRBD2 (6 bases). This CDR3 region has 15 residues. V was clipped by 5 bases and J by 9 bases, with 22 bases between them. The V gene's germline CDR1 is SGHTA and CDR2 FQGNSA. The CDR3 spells CASSPTPSGGRPQYF. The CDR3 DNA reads TGTGCCAGCAGCCCCACCCCCTCCGGTGGGAGGCCCCAGTACTTC.

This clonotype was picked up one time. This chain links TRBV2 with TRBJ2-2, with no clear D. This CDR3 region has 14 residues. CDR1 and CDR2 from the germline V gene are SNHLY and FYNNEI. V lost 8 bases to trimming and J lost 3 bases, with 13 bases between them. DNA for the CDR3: TGTGCCAGCCAAGACCCTTCCGACACCGGGGAGCTGTTTTTT. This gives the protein CASQDPSDTGELFF.

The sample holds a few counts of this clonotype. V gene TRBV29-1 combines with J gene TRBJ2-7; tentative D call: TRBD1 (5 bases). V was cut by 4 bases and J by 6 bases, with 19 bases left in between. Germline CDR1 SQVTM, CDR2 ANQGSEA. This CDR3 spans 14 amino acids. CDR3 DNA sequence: TGCAGCGTTGCCCTCTTGACAGTGGGGCGCGAGCAGTACTTC. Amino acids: CSVALLTVGREQYF.

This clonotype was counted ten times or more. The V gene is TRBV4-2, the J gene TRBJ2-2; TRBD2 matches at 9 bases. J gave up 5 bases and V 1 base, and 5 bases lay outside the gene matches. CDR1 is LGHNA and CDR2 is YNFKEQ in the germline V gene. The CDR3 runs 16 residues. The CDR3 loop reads CASSQGASGKTGELFF. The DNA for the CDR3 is TGTGCCAGCAGCCAAGGGGCTAGCGGGAAAACCGGGGAGCTGTTTTTT.